The 21 T cell receptor beta chains below all came from one sample that was sequenced in a study of cytomegalovirus exposure and HLA in healthy donors. Primers: 60 Vbeta forward and 13 Jbeta reverse. Here immunoSEQ multiplex PCR was the method, and the copy in TCRdb shows in-frame clones only, minus some. This sample carries 90,000 to 130,000 clones, just over 75% of them seen once, and the ten largest clones take around an eighth. The sample was PBMCs. These receptors were collected from a man aged 25 to 45 in good health and CMV-seropositive.

The rearrangement uses TRBV4-2 and TRBJ2-1; 11 bases align to TRBD2. Germline V gene lookup returns CDR1 LGHNA and CDR2 YNFKEQ. Trimming removed 2 bases from V and 0 bases from J; junction bases left unmatched: 9. The CDR3 runs 19 residues. Here the CDR3 DNA reads TGTGCCAGCAGCCAACCGCGTAGCGGGGGGGAGAGCTCCTACAATGAGCAGTTCTTC. The encoded protein is CASSQPRSGGESSYNEQFF.

The V and J genes are TRBV4-3 and TRBJ2-1; no firm D call. The CDR3 covers 13 residues. The V end lost 9 bases, the J end lost 3 bases, and 12 bases lay between the germline ends. Looked up from germline, CDR1 is LGHNA and CDR2 is YSLEER. The CDR3 protein is CASSQYYYNEQFF. For the CDR3, the DNA is TGCGCCAGTTCCCAATACTACTACAATGAGCAGTTCTTC.

The genes are TRBV5-4 and TRBJ1-4; D is ambiguous. V was trimmed by 0 bases and J by 2 bases, leaving 14 bases between them. The CDR3 runs to 17 residues. Germline V CDR1 and CDR2: SGHNT, YYREEE (reference sequence). CDR3 amino acids: CASSLDGGFGTNEKLFF. The DNA of the CDR3 is TGTGCCAGCAGCTTGGATGGAGGGTTCGGGACTAATGAAAAACTGTTTTTT.

V gene TRBV2 combines with J gene TRBJ2-7, with a tentative D call TRBD2 (6 bases). The V end lost 7 bases, the J end lost 0 bases, and 19 bases lay between the germline ends. CDR3 length: 16 amino acids. CDR1 SNHLY and CDR2 FYNNEI come from the germline V gene. CDR3 region: CASTQGGEARSYEQYF. The CDR3 nucleotides read TGTGCCAGCACCCAGGGTGGGGAGGCCCGCTCCTACGAGCAGTACTTC.

The chain recombines TRBV29-1 with TRBJ1-2; unclear D gene. The CDR3 loop spans 14 amino acids. Germline V gene sequence: CDR1 SQVTM, CDR2 ANQGSEA. The ends were cut back, 5 bases at V and 0 bases at J, with 13 bases in the middle. CDR3 DNA sequence: TGCAGCGTTCGCGGAAGCCATACTAACTATGGCTACACCTTC. This encodes CSVRGSHTNYGYTF.

CDR3 amino acids: CATSVGADTQYF. The CDR3 bases are TGTGCCACATCCGTAGGGGCAGATACGCAGTATTTT. The chain employs TRBV11-2 and TRBJ2-3, with a tentative D call TRBD1 (5 bases). The CDR3 covers 12 residues. Per germline, CDR1 SGHAT and CDR2 FQNNGV. Trimming took off 10 bases at V and 4 bases at J, with 12 bases between the two ends.

This clone was counted a single time. V usage is TRBV29-1 and J usage is TRBJ1-2; D ambiguous. The germline V gene encodes CDR1 SQVTM and CDR2 ANQGSEA. Trimming shortened V by 5 bases and J by 2 bases, and 6 bases separated the two germline ends. The CDR3 contains 11 residues. CDR3 DNA sequence: TGCAGCGTTAACATAAACTATGGCTACACCTTC. This codes for CSVNINYGYTF.

In its sample, this clone was seen a few times. The CDR3, as DNA: TGTGCCAGCAGTTCCAGGAGTAGCGGGGTTTACGAGCAGTACTTC. Its translation is CASSSRSSGVYEQYF. The chain has TRBV6-5 and TRBJ2-7, with TRBD2 identical over 8 bases. Germline CDR1 MNHEY, CDR2 SVGAGI. The V segment lost 4 bases and the J segment 4 bases; nucleotides outside the gene matches: 9. This CDR3 contains 15 residues.

Only a few counts were recorded for this clone. The chain is built from TRBV4-3 and TRBJ1-4, with TRBD1 matching 9 bases. Germline CDR1 is LGHNA and CDR2 is YSLEER. The length of the CDR3 is 15 residues. Trimming at V came to 3 bases and at J to 7 bases, leaving 6 bases not matched to a gene. The CDR3 region has the DNA TGCGCCAGCAGCCAGGGACAGGGTATTGGTGAAAAACTGTTTTTT. Protein: CASSQGQGIGEKLFF.

CDR3 nucleotides: TGTGCCAGCAGCCACCGACAGACCCCCAGCTTCTATGGCTACACCTTC. It yields the protein CASSHRQTPSFYGYTF. V and J are TRBV4-2 and TRBJ1-2, with D perhaps TRBD1 (5 bases). Germline values: CDR1 LGHNA, CDR2 YNFKEQ. V was shortened by 3 bases and J by 4 bases, with 18 bases between the two germline ends. CDR3 length equals 16 residues.

The chain uses TRBV6-6 and TRBJ1-5; 9 nucleotides agree with TRBD1. The CDR3 totals 14 residues. J gave up 5 bases and V 5 bases, and 4 bases lay outside the gene matches. The germline gives CDR1 MNHNY, CDR2 SVGAGI (reference sequence). In nucleotides, the CDR3 is TGTGCCAGCAGTAGGGACAGGGCGGATCAGCCCCAGCATTTT. Residues: CASSRDRADQPQHF.

The chain combines TRBV9 with TRBJ2-3, with 9 nucleotides matching TRBD2. Germline CDR1 reads SGDLS; CDR2 reads YYNGEE. This CDR3 is built from 16 residues. Losses at the gene ends were 4 bases for V and 5 bases for J; bases not matched to a gene: 11. The CDR3 DNA is TGTGCCAGCAGCTCGACCCTGGGACTAGCAGGAGATACGCAGTATTTT. Residues: CASSSTLGLAGDTQYF. The full variable domain, rest sourced from reference TRBV9 and TRBJ2-3, is DSGVTQTPKHLITATGQRVTLRCSPRSGDLSVYWYQQSLDQGLQFLIQYYNGEERAKGNILERFSAQQFPDLHSELNLSSLELGDSALYFCASSSTLGLAGDTQYFGPGTRLTVL.

This clone was found once. This chain connects TRBV28 to TRBJ1-1; D perhaps matches TRBD1 (5 bases). CDR1 and CDR2 (germline): MDHEN, SYDVKM. The CDR3 length is 17 residues. Trimming pared 5 bases from V and 2 bases from J, leaving 21 bases between. The CDR3 reads CASSARPSTVRNTEAFF. The CDR3 nucleotides are TGTGCCAGCAGTGCCCGCCCATCGACAGTACGAAACACTGAAGCTTTCTTT.

The chain recombines TRBV19 with TRBJ1-5, with TRBD1 identical over 9 bases. The germline V gene encodes CDR1 LNHDA and CDR2 SQIVND (reference sequence). This CDR3 contains 14 residues. The V gene end was trimmed by 6 bases and the J gene end by 4 bases; junction bases not matched to a gene: 4. CDR3 region: CASSSTGGNQPQHF. Here the CDR3 DNA reads TGTGCCAGTAGCTCGACAGGGGGAAATCAGCCCCAGCATTTT.

The rearrangement uses TRBV7-9 and TRBJ2-3; 7 bases align to TRBD1. Germline V gene lookup returns CDR1 SEHNR and CDR2 FQNEAQ (reference sequence). The V segment lost 7 bases and the J segment 8 bases; nucleotides outside the gene matches: 15. The CDR3 is 15 residues long. The CDR3 DNA sequence: TGTGCCAGCATCGAGGAAGGGGGCGCGGGCGGTACGCAGTATTTT. Translation: CASIEEGGAGGTQYF.

This clone was detected only a few times. The chain combines TRBV27 with TRBJ2-3, with 11 bases fitting TRBD2. Trimming took 5 bases from V and 5 from J; bases not matched to a gene: 6. Germline V gene lookup returns CDR1 MNHEY and CDR2 SMNVEV (reference sequence). CDR3 size: 15 residues. The CDR3 protein is CASSPRLAGLDTQYF. The CDR3, as DNA: TGTGCCAGCAGTCCCCGACTAGCGGGACTAGATACGCAGTATTTT.

J is TRBJ1-5 and V is TRBV19; tentatively, D is TRBD1 (5 bases). Germline V lookup: CDR1 LNHDA, CDR2 SQIVND (reference sequence). V dropped 1 base and J dropped 7 bases, with 8 bases sitting between them. This CDR3 spans 13 amino acids. CDR3 sequence reads: CASSIGGVQPQHF. CDR3 nucleotides: TGTGCCAGTAGTATAGGGGGCGTCCAGCCCCAGCATTTT.

This clone came up a few times. The chain is built from TRBV30 and TRBJ1-5; 10 bases are a match to TRBD1. V shed 5 bases and J 7 bases; nucleotides not matched to a gene: 5. This CDR3 region has 13 residues. Germline V gene lookup returns CDR1 GTSNPN and CDR2 SVGIG (reference sequence). CDR3 in amino acids: CAWAGTGDQPQHF. The CDR3 DNA sequence: TGTGCCTGGGCCGGGACAGGGGACCAGCCCCAGCATTTT.

This clone was detected a few times. The rearrangement joins TRBV5-6 to TRBJ1-1, with D unclear. The CDR3 has 13 amino acids. The ends were cut back, 4 bases at V and 0 bases at J, with 7 bases in the middle. CDR1 and CDR2 from the germline V gene are SGHDT and YYEEEE. Written as DNA, the CDR3 is TGTGCCAGCAGCCCCCACTTGAACACTGAAGCTTTCTTT. Translating gives CASSPHLNTEAFF.

V is TRBV7-6 and J is TRBJ1-4; D gene unclear. Germline V gives CDR1 SGHVS, CDR2 FNYEAQ. V lost 8 bases and J lost 10, with 29 bases in between. The CDR3 is 17 amino acids. In nucleotides, the CDR3 is TGTGCCAGCCACCCAGAGCCCCCGCAGGAGTATGGAGGAAAACTGTTTTTT. Its protein is CASHPEPPQEYGGKLFF.

The chain combines TRBV28 with TRBJ2-5; D may be TRBD2 (5 bases). Trimming left V 8 bases short and J 1 base short, with 14 bases between. This CDR3 region has 14 residues. Germline CDR1 is MDHEN and CDR2 is SYDVKM. The CDR3, as DNA: TGTGCCAGCCGAGGGCGGGCGAGCCAAGAGACCCAGTACTTC. Residues: CASRGRASQETQYF.